These 22 T cell receptor beta chains were sequenced from one sample in a study of metastatic and nonmetastatic thyroid tumors. Among the patients, none had received any treatment before thyroid surgery. TCRdb used MiXCR to call clones anew from the PCR reads. This sample yields tens of thousands of clones, of which around 20% are seen a single time; around a sixth belongs to the top ten. Sequences were obtained from blood. All receptors derive from a female donor with papillary thyroid cancer or a benign thyroid nodule (not recorded which). Some clones in this sample may be carry-over from other donors' samples.

This clone was detected many times. The CDR3 DNA follows: TGCGCCAGCAGCTGGAACCCGGGACTAGCGGACGAGCAGTACTTC. It is translated as CASSWNPGLADEQYF. The chain is built from TRBV5-1 and TRBJ2-7, with 11 bases lining up with TRBD2. CDR3 length: 15 residues. With V trimmed by 3 bases and J by 5 bases, 7 bases remained unmatched. Germline values: CDR1 SGHRS, CDR2 YFSETQ.

The chain joins TRBV4-2 to TRBJ1-5, with TRBD1 as a possible D gene (6 bases). Trimming left V 1 base short and J 5 bases short, with 15 bases between. Germline V lookup: CDR1 LGHNA, CDR2 YNFKEQ. This CDR3 comprises 16 residues. The CDR3 here is CASSQGRGGGHQPQHF. For the CDR3, the DNA is TGTGCCAGCAGCCAAGGTCGAGGGGGGGGACATCAGCCCCAGCATTTT.

Notes on this clone: The junction departs from the called germline gene at one end, perhaps through a read error. The chain couples TRBV6-5 to TRBJ2-2, with D possibly matching TRBD2 (5 bases). CDR3 size: 16 residues. CDR1 and CDR2 (germline): MNHEY, SVGAGI. The CDR3 region has the DNA TGTGCCAGCAGTTTTGGAGGTCCAAGAGACACTGGGGAGCTCTTTTTT. Translated: CASSFGGPRDTGELFF.

This chain uses TRBV6-2 or TRBV6-3 with TRBJ2-3; the match to TRBD2 covers 8 bases. V was pared by 2 bases and J by 7 bases, with 8 bases of the junction left unmatched. CDR1 MNHEY and CDR2 SVGEGT come from the germline V gene. CDR3 length: 15 residues. The CDR3 nucleotides read TGTGCCAGCAGTTACGATCGGGAGGGGGGGAATACGCAGTATTTT. Encoded protein: CASSYDREGGNTQYF.

The chain joins TRBV5-1 to TRBJ1-1; D call uncertain. CDR1 and CDR2 (germline): SGHRS, YFSETQ. V lost 3 bases and J lost 6, with 15 bases in between. CDR3 length: 14 residues. Here the CDR3 DNA reads TGCGCCAGCAGCTACGAGACATGCAGCGCTGAAGCTTTCTTT. Translated: CASSYETCSAEAFF. Combining the CDR3 with reference TRBV5-1 and TRBJ1-1 gives the whole variable domain KAGVTQTPRYLIKTRGQQVTLSCSPISGHRSVSWYQQTPGQGLQFLFEYFSETQRNKGNFPGRFSGRQFSNSRSEMNVSTLELGDSALYLCASSYETCSAEAFFGQGTRLTVV.

This clone was counted many times. The chain employs TRBV7-8 and TRBJ2-3; TRBD2 agrees at 8 bases. Unmatched junction bases numbered 15, after V lost 5 bases and J lost 5 bases. The germline gives CDR1 SGHVS, CDR2 FQNEAQ. This CDR3 comprises 17 residues. The CDR3 DNA follows: TGTGCCAGCAGCCAACACCGCCTAGCGGGCCCGAGAGATACGCAGTATTTT. Protein: CASSQHRLAGPRDTQYF.

This clone came up many times. The CDR3 here is CAWSDRGYNSPLHF. As DNA, the CDR3 is TGTGCCTGGAGCGACAGGGGTTACAATTCACCCCTCCACTTT. The chain uses TRBV30 and TRBJ1-6, with 8 bases fitting TRBD1. Germline lookup yields CDR1 GTSNPN and CDR2 SVGIG (reference sequence). This CDR3 region has 14 residues. The V and J ends lost 3 bases and 7 bases, in that order; junction bases with no gene match: 5.

This clone was found a few times. The V gene is TRBV12-3 or TRBV12-4, the J gene TRBJ2-5; perhaps D is TRBD1 or TRBD2 (6 bases each). The CDR3 has 13 amino acids. Trimming took off 6 bases at V and 1 base at J, with 9 bases between the two ends. Here the CDR3 DNA reads TGTGCCAGCAGCCCGGGGGCCCAAGAGACCCAGTACTTC. Translating gives CASSPGAQETQYF.

Worth noting for this clone: Germline and junction disagree at one end, which may indicate a read error. This rearrangement joins TRBV5-4 to TRBJ2-1; a weak D match, TRBD1 (5 bases). The CDR3 runs to 14 residues. Germline lookup yields CDR1 SGHNT and CDR2 YYREEE (reference sequence). CDR3 protein: CASSLGFGANAQFF. The CDR3 DNA reads TGTGCCAGCAGCTTGGGGTTTGGGGCTAATGCGCAGTTCTTC.

Regarding this clone: The conserved phenylalanine or tryptophan normally closing the CDR3 is absent here, so this likely arose from a read error. The rearrangement links TRBV11-2 to TRBJ1-1; a weak D match, TRBD1 (5 bases). The V gene lost 5 bases and the J gene lost 4 bases, with 17 bases spanning the gap. From germline, CDR1 is SGHAT and CDR2 FQNNGV. This CDR3 region has 15 residues. The chain's CDR3 is CASSRIRVGSTEAFS. The DNA of the CDR3 is TGTGCCAGCAGCCGCATCAGGGTTGGTAGCACTGAAGCTTTCTCT.

This sequence joins TRBV6-2 or TRBV6-3 and TRBJ1-1; tentative D call: TRBD1 (5 bases). This CDR3 has 14 amino acids. V lost 4 bases to trimming and J lost 6 bases, with 15 bases between them. Germline V CDR1 and CDR2: MNHEY, SVGEGT. The CDR3 spells CASSFGGRFSEAFF. CDR3 sequence (DNA): TGTGCCAGCAGTTTTGGGGGGAGATTTTCTGAAGCTTTCTTT.

The sample holds many counts of this clone. The genes are TRBV5-1 and TRBJ2-1; the D gene could be TRBD1 or TRBD2 (5 bases each). Germline V CDR1 and CDR2: SGHRS, YFSETQ. V was cut by 4 bases and J by 5 bases, with 19 bases left in between. This CDR3 comprises 16 residues. As DNA, the CDR3 is TGCGCCAGCAGCCCCGAGGGGCGGGCTATTAACAATGAGCAGTTCTTC. This encodes CASSPEGRAINNEQFF.

This clone occurred many times. The genes are TRBV19 and TRBJ2-5, with 8 bases identical to TRBD2. Trimming cost V 3 bases and J 1 base; bases outside gene matches: 7. Germline values: CDR1 LNHDA, CDR2 SQIVND (reference sequence). The CDR3 is made up of 16 amino acids. The chain's CDR3 is CASSISASGFQETQYF. DNA for the CDR3: TGTGCCAGTAGTATCTCCGCTAGCGGGTTCCAAGAGACCCAGTACTTC. Full variable domain (remainder filled in from reference TRBV19 and TRBJ2-5): DGGITQSPKYLFRKEGQNVTLSCEQNLNHDAMYWYRQDPGQGLRLIYYSQIVNDFQKGDIAEGYSVSREKKESFPLTVTSAQKNPTAFYLCASSISASGFQETQYFGPGTRLLVL.

This clone was seen ten or more times. CDR3 loop: CASSPGNGGNQPQHF. The CDR3 DNA is TGTGCCAGCAGTCCAGGGAATGGTGGCAATCAGCCCCAGCATTTT. The V call is TRBV11-3, the J call TRBJ1-5; TRBD1 might be the D (5 bases). The V and J ends lost 6 bases and 2 bases respectively, with 14 bases between them. The germline V gene encodes CDR1 SGHNT and CDR2 YENEEA. This CDR3 contains 15 residues.

This clone has a handful of counts. This may come from a read error, since a much larger clone is one base off. V gene TRBV12-3 or TRBV12-4 combines with J gene TRBJ2-5, with 8 bases fitting TRBD2. The length of the CDR3 is 16 residues. V dropped 2 bases and J dropped 2; count of bases not matched to a gene: 7. CDR3 coding DNA: TGTGCCAGCAGTTTATCGTCTAGCGGGTTACAAGAGACCCAGTACTTC. Translation gives CASSLSSSGLQETQYF.

This clone was seen many times. The V gene is TRBV20-1, the J gene TRBJ1-4; 11 bases agree with TRBD1. Trimming removed 0 bases from V and 8 bases from J; junction bases left unmatched: 5. The germline V gene has CDR1 DFQATT and CDR2 SNEGSKA (reference sequence). CDR3 length: 15 residues. The CDR3 reads CSARDVGTGGEKLFF. In DNA form, the CDR3 reads TGCAGTGCTAGAGATGTGGGGACAGGGGGGGAAAAACTGTTTTTT.

In this sample, this clone turned up many times. V is TRBV5-1 and J is TRBJ1-5; perhaps TRBD1 as D (5 bases). This CDR3 region has 15 residues. Germline CDR1 and CDR2: SGHRS and YFSETQ. The germline V and J ends were trimmed by 4 bases and 4 bases, with 15 bases remaining between them. The CDR3 DNA follows: TGCGCCAGCAGCCCGGCGGGGCAGGGTAATCAGCCCCAGCATTTT. Translated, it gives CASSPAGQGNQPQHF.

This chain uses TRBV2 with TRBJ2-7; D is possibly TRBD1 or TRBD2 (7 bases each). Trimming pared 8 bases from V and 10 bases from J, leaving 21 bases between. CDR1 and CDR2 (germline): SNHLY, FYNNEI. This CDR3 is 13 amino acids long. For the CDR3, the DNA is TGTGCCAGCCAGGGGGATGGCGGGGGTTGTCAGTACTTC. Residues: CASQGDGGGCQYF.

This clone was counted at least ten times. The genes are TRBV30 and TRBJ1-1, with D perhaps matching TRBD1 (6 bases). Germline lookup yields CDR1 GTSNPN and CDR2 SVGIG (reference sequence). The CDR3 spans 13 residues. The V end lost 3 bases, the J end lost 10 bases, and 18 bases lay between the germline ends. The CDR3 DNA reads TGTGCCTGGAGCCTAAGCGGGGGCCGGGGAGCTTTCTTT. This codes for CAWSLSGGRGAFF.

This clone was counted ten times or more. V and J are TRBV5-1 and TRBJ2-7; unclear D gene. The CDR3 totals 15 residues. V was trimmed by 0 bases and J by 2 bases, leaving 12 bases between them. Germline V CDR1 and CDR2: SGHRS, YFSETQ. CDR3 in amino acids: CASSLALSGTYEQYF. In DNA, the CDR3 is TGCGCCAGCAGCTTGGCTCTGTCCGGCACCTACGAGCAGTACTTC.

This clone was counted many times. J is TRBJ1-2 and V is TRBV3-1; D is unresolved. Trimming stripped 4 bases from V and 4 bases from J, with 16 bases between. The germline V gene has CDR1 LGHDT and CDR2 YNNKEL (reference sequence). The CDR3 runs to 15 residues. DNA of the CDR3: TGTGCCAGCAGCCCCGGGTTGGCCGGTGGCTATGGCTACACCTTC. It codes for CASSPGLAGGYGYTF.

This clone was seen a few times. A read error is possible here, since a much larger clone lies one base away. The J gene is TRBJ1-5, the V gene TRBV25-1; TRBD1 matches at 8 bases. The V gene's germline CDR1 is MGHDK and CDR2 SYGVNS. J was trimmed by 5 bases and V by 9 bases; bases with no gene match: 6. This CDR3 comprises 13 residues. The CDR3 DNA reads TGTGCCAGAGGACAGGGAGCCGATCAGCCCCAGCATTTT. It specifies CARGQGADQPQHF.